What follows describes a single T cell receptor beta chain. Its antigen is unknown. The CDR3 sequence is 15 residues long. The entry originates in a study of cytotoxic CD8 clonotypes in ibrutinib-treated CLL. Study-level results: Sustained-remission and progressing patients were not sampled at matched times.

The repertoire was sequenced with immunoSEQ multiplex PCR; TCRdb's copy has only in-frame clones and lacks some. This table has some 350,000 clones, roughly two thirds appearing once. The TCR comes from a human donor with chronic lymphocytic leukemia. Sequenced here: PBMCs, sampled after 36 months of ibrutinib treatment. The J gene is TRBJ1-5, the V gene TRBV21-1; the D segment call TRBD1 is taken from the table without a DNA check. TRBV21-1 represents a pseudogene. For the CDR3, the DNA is TGTGCCAGCAGCAAAGGGGGACAGGGGAAAGAGCCCCAGCATTTT. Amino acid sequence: CASSKGGQGKEPQHF.